What follows are 7 T cell receptor beta chains derived from one specimen sequenced in a study of T cell changes during pregnancy in multiple sclerosis. Clones were read by immunoSEQ multiplex PCR, and TCRdb kept only the in-frame ones, dropping some. The profile covers some 10,000 clones, with roughly 90% appearing a single time and more than 4.5% taken by the ten largest. This material consisted of CD8+ T cells from peripheral blood mononuclear cells, taken in the first trimester of pregnancy. The receptors were gathered from a female donor in good health, enrolled as a control in a pregnancy study.

On this clone: The junction departs from the called germline gene at one end, perhaps through a read error. The V and J genes are TRBV27 and TRBJ1-5; the match to TRBD1 covers 7 bases. This CDR3 contains 10 residues. Germline-derived CDR1 and CDR2 are MNHEY and SMNVEV (reference sequence). The CDR3 reads CASSSRQGNF. In DNA, the CDR3 is TGTGCCAGCAGTTCCCGACAGGGAAATTTT.

This chain uses TRBV10-3 with TRBJ1-1; D possibly corresponds to TRBD1 (6 bases). Per the germline V gene, CDR1 is ENHRY and CDR2 is SYGVKD. This CDR3 is 13 amino acids long. The ends were cut back, 2 bases at V and 6 bases at J, with 10 bases in the middle. CDR3 loop: CAISEPGDSEAFF. Here the CDR3 DNA reads TGTGCCATCAGTGAGCCAGGGGATTCTGAAGCTTTCTTT.

The genes are TRBV5-1 and TRBJ2-7; 7 nucleotides align to TRBD1. With V trimmed by 3 bases and J by 6 bases, 9 bases remained unmatched. The CDR3 contains 14 residues. Germline V lookup: CDR1 SGHRS, CDR2 YFSETQ. The CDR3 DNA reads as TGCGCCAGCAGCTCCAGACAGGGACGGGGCGAGCAGTACTTC. Its protein is CASSSRQGRGEQYF.

The rearrangement uses TRBV29-1 and TRBJ2-1, with D unclear. The CDR3 runs 15 residues. The ends were cut back, 0 bases at V and 0 bases at J, with 9 bases in the middle. Per the germline V gene, CDR1 is SQVTM and CDR2 is ANQGSEA. The CDR3 loop is CSVEDQAFSYNEQFF. CDR3 in DNA: TGCAGCGTTGAAGACCAGGCGTTCTCCTACAATGAGCAGTTCTTC.

V is TRBV14 and J is TRBJ2-2; D is perhaps TRBD1 (5 bases). The CDR3 consists of 15 residues. Germline V gene data show CDR1 as SGHDN and CDR2 as FVKESK. Trimming stripped 7 bases from V and 6 bases from J, with 18 bases between. The CDR3 sequence is CASNSRQGEPGELFF. CDR3 nucleotide sequence: TGTGCCAGCAATTCGCGGCAGGGCGAACCCGGGGAGCTGTTTTTT.

This sequence joins TRBV30 and TRBJ1-1, with TRBD1 matching over 8 bases. The length of the CDR3 is 16 residues. Germline-derived CDR1 and CDR2 are GTSNPN and SVGIG (reference sequence). After removal of 0 bases from V and 5 bases from J, the junction contained 11 bases not matched to a gene. CDR3 loop: CAWSVLGDRRGTEAFF. CDR3 DNA sequence: TGTGCCTGGAGTGTCTTGGGGGACAGGCGAGGGACTGAAGCTTTCTTT.

This sequence joins TRBV12-5 and TRBJ1-1, with D unclear. The CDR3 runs to 14 residues. Germline CDR1 and CDR2: LGHNT and FRNRAP. V was pared by 2 bases and J by 0 bases, with 7 bases between. The CDR3 DNA reads TGTGCTAGTGGTTTGTCCCCAGTGAACACTGAAGCTTTCTTT. This codes for CASGLSPVNTEAFF.